Each of the 19 T cell receptor beta chains below was sequenced from the same sample in a study of control samples from healthy donors and cancer patients. The protocol was immunoSEQ multiplex PCR, while the TCRdb copy is restricted to in-frame clones and leaves out a portion. The sample records over 100,000 clones, 90% being singletons. The sample taken for sequencing was blood. These TCRs come from a human donor in good health. The donor label of this sample is uncertain.

The chain carries TRBV14 and TRBJ1-1; 7 bases align to TRBD1. Germline CDR1 reads SGHDN; CDR2 reads FVKESK. CDR3 length equals 13 residues. V lost 4 bases and J lost 10; bases outside the gene matches: 9. The CDR3 nucleotides are TGTGCCAGCAGCCTCAGCCAGGGGGGGCTAGCTTTCTTT. Translating gives CASSLSQGGLAFF. Together with reference TRBV14 and TRBJ1-1, the CDR3 gives the full variable domain: EAGVTQFPSHSVIEKGQTVTLRCDPISGHDNLYWYRRVMGKEIKFLLHFVKESKQDESGMPNNRFLAERTGGTYSTLKVQPAELEDSGVYFCASSLSQGGLAFFGQGTRLTVV.

V is TRBV5-8 and J is TRBJ2-2; D is unresolved. The CDR3 consists of 16 residues. V was clipped by 0 bases and J by 1 base, with 10 bases between them. Germline CDR1 SGHTS, CDR2 YDEGEE. The CDR3 nucleotides read TGTGCCAGCAGCTTGGGTTTACCCATGAACACCGGGGAGCTGTTTTTT. It specifies CASSLGLPMNTGELFF.

A few counts support this clone. The chain links TRBV2 to TRBJ1-2; D is possibly TRBD1 (5 bases). Trimming stripped 0 bases from V and 4 bases from J, with 18 bases between. This CDR3 comprises 17 residues. The germline V gene has CDR1 SNHLY and CDR2 FYNNEI. In nucleotides, the CDR3 is TGTGCCAGCAGTGAAGCGCTCCGGACAAGGGGAGGCTATGGCTACACCTTC. Translating it yields CASSEALRTRGGYGYTF.

J is TRBJ1-1 and V is TRBV5-6; D is unclear. Germline V CDR1 and CDR2: SGHDT, YYEEEE. V was clipped by 8 bases and J by 4 bases, with 15 bases between them. This CDR3 has 13 amino acids. The CDR3 here is CASMMGGPTEAFF. The CDR3 DNA sequence: TGTGCCAGTATGATGGGAGGGCCCACTGAAGCTTTCTTT. Supplemented by reference TRBV5-6 and TRBJ1-1, the full variable domain reads DAGVTQSPTHLIKTRGQQVTLRCSPKSGHDTVSWYQQALGQGPQFIFQYYEEEERQRGNFPDRFSGHQFPNYSSELNVNALLLGDSALYLCASMMGGPTEAFFGQGTRLTVV.

V gene TRBV12-2 combines with J gene TRBJ1-6; the D call TRBD1 from the table was never checked on the DNA. TRBV12-2 has pseudogene status. CDR3 size: 14 residues. The CDR3 DNA reads as TGTGCAAGTCGCCTCCCTTGGCAGGGTTCACCCCTCCACTTT. Its protein product is CASRLPWQGSPLHF.

This clone was counted once. The chain carries TRBV11-2 and TRBJ1-6; perhaps TRBD1 as D (5 bases). Germline-derived CDR1 and CDR2 are SGHAT and FQNNGV. The CDR3 is 19 residues long. Trimming pared 2 bases from V and 5 bases from J, leaving 22 bases between. CDR3 nucleotides: TGTGCCAGCAGCTTAAGTAGGGGCGCGTCCCTACAAAATAATTCACCCCTCCACTTT. The encoded protein is CASSLSRGASLQNNSPLHF.

The rearrangement links TRBV7-9 to TRBJ2-3; D gene unclear. The CDR3 is made up of 16 amino acids. The germline CDR1 and CDR2 sequences are SEHNR and FQNEAQ (reference sequence). V lost 1 base, J lost 0 bases, and 11 bases lay in between. This chain's CDR3 is CASSLDTPFSTDTQYF. CDR3 in DNA: TGTGCCAGCAGCTTAGATACCCCTTTTAGCACAGATACGCAGTATTTT.

A single count supports this clone. The chain is built from TRBV7-9 and TRBJ2-7, with D unclear. The CDR3 has 11 amino acids. Looked up from germline, CDR1 is SEHNR and CDR2 is FQNEAQ (reference sequence). V was cut by 5 bases and J by 3 bases, with 5 bases left in between. The CDR3 here is CASSVDYEQYV. The CDR3 DNA follows: TGTGCCAGCAGCGTGGACTACGAGCAGTACGTC.

About this clone: One end of the junction fails to match germline, which may point to a read error. V gene TRBV5-5 combines with J gene TRBJ2-3; 11 bases are a match to TRBD1. Germline assignment: CDR1 SGHKS and CDR2 YYEKEE (reference sequence). There are 14 residues in the CDR3. In DNA form, the CDR3 reads TGCGCCAGCATCTCCGGGACAGGGGGAAATACGCAGTATTTT. It specifies CASISGTGGNTQYF.

This clone has more than one count but fewer than ten. This rearrangement joins TRBV6-5 to TRBJ1-1; D not resolved. The CDR3 covers 12 residues. The ends were cut back, 5 bases at V and 10 bases at J, with 14 bases in the middle. Germline V lookup: CDR1 MNHEY, CDR2 SVGAGI. CDR3 in DNA: TGTGCCAGCAGTCCAACTCCCCCCCGAGCTTTCTTT. Residues: CASSPTPPRAFF.

The rearrangement uses TRBV6-4 and TRBJ1-4; D not resolved. The CDR3 extends over 14 amino acids. The germline V and J ends were trimmed by 3 bases and 8 bases, with 13 bases remaining between them. Germline V gene sequence: CDR1 MRHNA, CDR2 SNTAGT. In nucleotides, the CDR3 is TGTGCCAGCAGTGAATTGGCAGGCGGAGAAAAACTGTTTTTT. This codes for CASSELAGGEKLFF.

The chain joins TRBV2 to TRBJ1-3; perhaps TRBD1 as D (5 bases). The ends were cut back, 8 bases at V and 4 bases at J, with 15 bases in the middle. Germline CDR1 and CDR2: SNHLY and FYNNEI. The CDR3 has 14 amino acids. The CDR3: CASAGGSSGNTIYF. In DNA form, the CDR3 reads TGTGCCAGCGCTGGGGGGTCTTCGGGAAACACCATATATTTT.

The chain has TRBV6-4 and TRBJ1-3; no clear D. Trimming took 8 bases from V and 0 from J, leaving 17 bases between them. The CDR3 sequence is 16 residues long. Germline V gene lookup returns CDR1 MRHNA and CDR2 SNTAGT. The CDR3 spells CASRVKCGISGNTIYF. CDR3 DNA sequence: TGTGCCAGCCGAGTAAAGTGCGGAATCTCTGGAAACACCATATATTTT.

This clone was observed a few times. The chain links TRBV2 to TRBJ1-2, with D possibly being TRBD1 (6 bases). There are 13 residues in the CDR3. V was clipped by 10 bases and J by 6 bases, with 18 bases between them. CDR1 is SNHLY, CDR2 FYNNEI, per germline. The chain's CDR3 is CATRQQGKNGYTF. CDR3 DNA: TGTGCCACCCGGCAACAGGGTAAAAATGGCTACACCTTC. Complete variable domain (other parts from reference TRBV2 and TRBJ1-2): EPEVTQTPSHQVTQMGQEVILRCVPISNHLYFYWYRQILGQKVEFLVSFYNNEISEKSEIFDDQFSVERPDGSNFTLKIRSTKLEDSAMYFCATRQQGKNGYTFGSGTRLTVV.

This chain links TRBV27 with TRBJ1-1; D not resolved. The CDR3 has 15 amino acids. V was trimmed by 0 bases and J by 0 bases, leaving 8 bases between them. The germline CDR1 and CDR2 sequences are MNHEY and SMNVEV (reference sequence). CDR3 coding DNA: TGTGCCAGCAGTTTATCGAAAGGGCTGAACACTGAAGCTTTCTTT. Its translation: CASSLSKGLNTEAFF.

This clone was found once. V usage is TRBV6-5 and J usage is TRBJ1-4; D gene uncertain. CDR3 length equals 15 residues. The germline V gene encodes CDR1 MNHEY and CDR2 SVGAGI. Trimming took 5 bases from V and 3 from J, leaving 13 bases between them. CDR3 residues: CASSRDGRSNEKLFF. In DNA form, the CDR3 reads TGTGCCAGCAGTAGAGACGGACGGTCTAATGAAAAACTGTTTTTT.

The chain is built from TRBV2 and TRBJ1-2; D remains ambiguous. Trimming left V 8 bases short and J 3 bases short, with 22 bases between. The CDR3 sequence is 16 residues long. Per germline, CDR1 SNHLY and CDR2 FYNNEI. The CDR3 spells CASRAWEKQLDYGYTF. The CDR3 DNA reads TGTGCCAGCCGCGCATGGGAGAAACAGCTTGACTATGGCTACACCTTC.

The V call is TRBV9, the J call TRBJ2-1, with 8 bases aligning to TRBD1. The CDR3 consists of 15 residues. With 3 bases clipped from V and 4 bases from J, the junction kept 6 bases outside the gene matches. The germline V gene encodes CDR1 SGDLS and CDR2 YYNGEE. The CDR3 is CASSAPRTGYNEQFF. Written as DNA, the CDR3 is TGTGCCAGCAGCGCACCGAGGACAGGGTACAATGAGCAGTTCTTC.

This clone was observed a single time. The rearrangement links TRBV12-3 or TRBV12-4 to TRBJ2-5; no reliable D call. This CDR3 has 12 amino acids. Trimming pared 6 bases from V and 3 bases from J, leaving 8 bases between. The CDR3 coding sequence is TGTGCCAGCAGGGGTTGGGAAGAGACCCAGTACTTC. Its translation is CASRGWEETQYF.